This paragraph covers one T cell receptor (beta chain) sequence. Its antigen is undetermined. The data derive from a study of PD-L1 blockade in urothelial cancer. Overall study: Patients took up atezolizumab around 2014 at 1,200 mg intravenously every 3 weeks. Blood analysis was done at 3 weeks (second dose) and 6 weeks after treatment began. Whole-study results and caveats: Lower pretreatment blood TCR clonality, under the median, predicted better survival, researchers reported.

The time point here: pretreatment peripheral blood. The CDR3 runs to 13 residues. V lost 6 bases, J lost 1 base, and 9 bases lay in between. From germline, CDR1 is MRHNA and CDR2 SNTAGT. Spiked synthetic TCR analogs estimated absolute template abundance per PCR. The assay was immunoSEQ multiplex PCR, and TCRdb's table has in-frame clones only and misses some. The sample lists approximately 88,000 clones; about 83% were seen once. The TCR originated in a man in his fifties or sixties with urothelial cancer. This chain joins TRBV6-4 and TRBJ1-1; maybe TRBD1 (5 bases). The sample was PBMCs, taken around atezolizumab (anti-PD-L1) treatment. The CDR3, as DNA: TGTGCCAGCAGCCTGACAGCGAACACTGAAGCTTTCTTT. This translates into CASSLTANTEAFF.